This entry features one T cell receptor (beta chain) sequence. CDR1 and CDR2 from the germline V gene are MDHEN and SYDVKM. V was trimmed by 5 bases and J by 2 bases, leaving 14 bases between them. The CDR3 runs to 15 residues. This sample was included in a study of T cell responses to AZD1222 COVID-19 vaccine. Profiling relied on immunoSEQ multiplex PCR, and the TCRdb table lists in-frame clones only, not all of them. Counted here are roughly 130,000 clones, 80% to 90% occurring once; the ten biggest clones make up roughly a sixth. The sequence derives from an adult in good health. Sequencing used peripheral blood, obtained on day 0 of MenACWY control vaccination. The gene calls are TRBV28 and TRBJ2-3, with D possibly TRBD2 on 6 matching bases. The DNA of the CDR3 is TGTGCCAGCAGTCCCTCGGGAGATAACACAGATACGCAGTATTTT. Its protein is CASSPSGDNTDTQYF.